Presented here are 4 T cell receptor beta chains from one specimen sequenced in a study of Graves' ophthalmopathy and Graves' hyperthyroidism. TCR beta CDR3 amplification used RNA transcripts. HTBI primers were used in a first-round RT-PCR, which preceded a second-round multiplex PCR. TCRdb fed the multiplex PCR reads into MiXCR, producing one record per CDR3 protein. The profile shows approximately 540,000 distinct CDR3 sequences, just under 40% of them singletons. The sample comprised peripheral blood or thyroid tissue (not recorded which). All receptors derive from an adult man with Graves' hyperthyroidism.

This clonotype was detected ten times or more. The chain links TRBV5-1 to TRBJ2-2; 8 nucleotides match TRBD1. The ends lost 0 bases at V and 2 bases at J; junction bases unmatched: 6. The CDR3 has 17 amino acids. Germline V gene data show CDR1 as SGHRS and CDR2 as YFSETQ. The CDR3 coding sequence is TGCGCCAGCAGCTTGGTGACAGGGGCACTAAACACCGGGGAGCTGTTTTTT. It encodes CASSLVTGALNTGELFF.

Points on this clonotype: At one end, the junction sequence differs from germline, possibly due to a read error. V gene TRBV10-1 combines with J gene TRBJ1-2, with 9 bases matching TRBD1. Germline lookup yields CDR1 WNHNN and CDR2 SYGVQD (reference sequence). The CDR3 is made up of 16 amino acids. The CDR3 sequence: CASSASGQGGNYGYTF. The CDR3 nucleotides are TGTGCCAGCAGCGCATCGGGACAGGGTGGGAACTATGGCTACACCTTC.

The CDR3 sequence is CAISEVTDTAFF. CDR3 nucleotide sequence: TGTGCCATCAGTGAAGTGACAGACACCGCTTTCTTT. This chain uses TRBV10-3 with TRBJ1-1, with D perhaps TRBD1 (5 bases). Germline loops: CDR1 ENHRY, CDR2 SYGVKD. V lost 3 bases to trimming and J lost 11 bases, with 13 bases between them. This CDR3 is built from 12 residues.

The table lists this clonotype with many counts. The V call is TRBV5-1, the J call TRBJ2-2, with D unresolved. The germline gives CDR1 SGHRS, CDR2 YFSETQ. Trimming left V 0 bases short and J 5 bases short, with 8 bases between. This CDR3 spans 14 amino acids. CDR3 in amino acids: CASSLASATGELFF. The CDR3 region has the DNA TGCGCCAGCAGCTTGGCCAGCGCTACCGGGGAGCTGTTTTTT.